This T cell receptor (beta chain) was documented in a study of T cell responses to AZD1222 COVID-19 vaccine. V gave up 4 bases and J gave up 6 bases; unmatched junction bases: 7. The CDR3 totals 14 residues. CDR1 and CDR2 (germline): SGHDT, YYEEEE. The repertoire was sequenced with immunoSEQ multiplex PCR; TCRdb's copy has only in-frame clones and lacks some. Of about 97,000 clones detected, approximately 90% appear once; the ten largest clones hold approximately 7.5%. The sequences come from peripheral blood, collected on day 0 of AZD1222 vaccination. The receptor's source is an adult in good health. The chain couples TRBV5-6 to TRBJ2-7, with TRBD2 matching 10 bases. The CDR3, as DNA: TGTGCCAGCAGCCGAAGCGGGGGGGCCGGCGAGCAGTACTTC. This encodes CASSRSGGAGEQYF.